This T cell receptor (beta chain) appears in the sequencing data of a study of sequential checkpoint blockade in melanoma. Germline loops: CDR1 SQVTM, CDR2 ANQGSEA. This CDR3 has 13 residues. V lost 5 bases and J lost 5, with 15 bases in between. Treatment of the sample: randomized to nivolumab then ipilimumab (arm A) or the reverse (arm B). Repertoires were generated with immunoSEQ multiplex PCR, while TCRdb's copy carries only in-frame clones and drops some. The table lists around 19,000 clones, roughly 73% of them singletons. This chain joins TRBV29-1 and TRBJ2-5; a weak D match, TRBD2 (5 bases). The specimen comprised tumor tissue (inferred from file names), sampled from a patient given nivolumab and ipilimumab in sequence. The receptor comes from a human donor with melanoma. The CDR3 sequence: CSVRGSGVETQYF. The CDR3 DNA reads as TGCAGCGTTCGGGGTAGTGGGGTGGAGACCCAGTACTTC.